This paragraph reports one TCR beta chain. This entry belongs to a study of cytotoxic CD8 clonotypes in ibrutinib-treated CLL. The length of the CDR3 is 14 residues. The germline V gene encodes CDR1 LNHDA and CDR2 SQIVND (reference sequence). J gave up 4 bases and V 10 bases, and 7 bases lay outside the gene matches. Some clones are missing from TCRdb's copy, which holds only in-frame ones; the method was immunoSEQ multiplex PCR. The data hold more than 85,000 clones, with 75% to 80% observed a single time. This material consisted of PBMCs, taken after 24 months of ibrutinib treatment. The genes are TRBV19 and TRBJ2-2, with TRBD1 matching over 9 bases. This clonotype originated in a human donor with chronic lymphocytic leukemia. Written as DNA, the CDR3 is TGTGCCACCGCGGGACAGGGCAGCACCGGGGAGCTGTTTTTT. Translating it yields CATAGQGSTGELFF.